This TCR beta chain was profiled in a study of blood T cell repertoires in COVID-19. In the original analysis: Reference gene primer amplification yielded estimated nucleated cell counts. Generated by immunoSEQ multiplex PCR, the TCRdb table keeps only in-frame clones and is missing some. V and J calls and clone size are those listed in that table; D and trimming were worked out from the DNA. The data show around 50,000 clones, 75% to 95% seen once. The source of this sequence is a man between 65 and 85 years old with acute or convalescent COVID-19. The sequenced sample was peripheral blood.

CDR3 protein: CASSMGQDQETQYF. CDR3 bases: TGTGCCAGCAGTATGGGACAGGACCAAGAGACCCAGTACTTC. The chain is built from TRBV6-2 or TRBV6-3 and TRBJ2-5; 8 positions agree with TRBD1. Germline CDR1 and CDR2: MNHEY and SVGEGT. The J segment lost 0 bases and the V segment lost 5 bases, leaving 2 bases of the junction unmatched. CDR3 length equals 14 residues.